These T cell receptor beta chains were read from a single sample in a study of T cells in localized non-small cell lung cancer. Assay used: immunoSEQ multiplex PCR; TCRdb lists only in-frame clones, some missing. Of about 41,000 clones in the sample, around 83% were seen once. The sample here was PBMCs, taken before any cancer treatment. The receptors come from a man aged 35 to 70 with stage II lung adenocarcinoma. CDR3s include the opening cysteine and the closing phenylalanine or tryptophan. The D gene is left open where the match is weak. A row's size may be missing; if present it is once, few, many or a size class.

V	J	D	size	DNA	CDR3
TRBV4-2	TRBJ1-2	-	medium-sized	TGTGCCAGCAGCCAAGGCGGGTCTGTGGGGTTCTATGGCTACACCTTC	CASSQGGSVGFYGYTF
TRBV5-6	TRBJ1-3	-	-	TGTGCCAGCAGCTTGCGGGGGCCTGGAAACACCATATATTTT	CASSLRGPGNTIYF
TRBV7-3	TRBJ2-1	TRBD2	-	TGTGCCAGCAGCTCGGGACTAGCGGGATCGAATGAGCAGTTCTTC	CASSSGLAGSNEQFF
TRBV29-1	TRBJ1-1	-	-	TGCAGCGTTGTCTCCGGGACGGACGCTGAAGCTTTCTTT	CSVVSGTDAEAFF
TRBV6-1	TRBJ1-2	TRBD1	-	TGTGCCAGCAGTGTGGGACAGGGGAACTATGGCTACACCTTC	CASSVGQGNYGYTF
TRBV28	TRBJ2-7	-	-	TGTGCCAGCAGTTTCGGGACCGTGTACGAGCAGTACTTC	CASSFGTVYEQYF
TRBV5-5	TRBJ2-1	TRBD2	-	TGTGCCAGCAGCTTGGGCGGGGGGGCTTACAATGAGCAGTTCTTC	CASSLGGGAYNEQFF
TRBV2	TRBJ1-5	-	-	TGTGCCAGCAAGGAAACAGGGAATCAGCCCCAGCATTTT	CASKETGNQPQHF
TRBV6-5	TRBJ2-2	TRBD1	-	TGTGCCAGTTTGGGACAGGCGAACACCGGGGAGCTGTTTTTT	CASLGQANTGELFF
TRBV11-1	TRBJ2-1	TRBD2	-	TGTGCCAGCAGCGATAGCGGGAGACTCGACAATGAGCAGTTCTTC	CASSDSGRLDNEQFF
TRBV19	TRBJ2-5	TRBD2	-	TGTGCCAGTAGTGTCTCTGGGACTAGAAAAGAGACCCAGTACTTC	CASSVSGTRKETQYF
TRBV7-3	TRBJ2-1	-	-	TGTGCCAGCAGCACCCAGCGGGCTGGCTACAATGAGCAGTTCTTC	CASSTQRAGYNEQFF
TRBV7-9	TRBJ1-1	TRBD1	-	TGTGCCGGACAGGAGAGGACTGAAGCTTTCTTT	CAGQERTEAFF
TRBV7-2	TRBJ2-5	-	-	TGTGCCAGCAGCCCTCCGGGGGAGACCCAGTACTTC	CASSPPGETQYF
TRBV18	TRBJ1-4	-	-	TGTGCCAGCTCACCACAGGGAGGACGTAATGAAAAACTGTTTTTT	CASSPQGGRNEKLFF
TRBV4-2	TRBJ1-1	-	once	TGTGCCAGCAGCCAAGACGGGGTAAACACTGAAGCTTTCTTT	CASSQDGVNTEAFF
TRBV7-8	TRBJ2-7	-	-	TGTGCCAGCAGCTTAGTTCCCAGGGACTACGAGCAGTACTTC	CASSLVPRDYEQYF
TRBV28	TRBJ2-2	-	-	TGTGCCAGCACCAGCACGAACACCGGGGAGCTGTTTTTT	CASTSTNTGELFF
TRBV28	TRBJ2-7	-	once	TGTGCCAGCAGTTTAAGCAGGGAGTCGATCGAGCAGTACTTC	CASSLSRESIEQYF
TRBV14	TRBJ2-1	TRBD1	-	TGTGCCAGCAGCCAAGGGGCCTTGGGACAGAAGGCGCGGATCAATGAGCAGTTCTTC	CASSQGALGQKARINEQFF
TRBV5-8	TRBJ1-6	-	-	TGTGCCAGCAGCTTTGAATTATCACCCCTCCACTTT	CASSFELSPLHF
TRBV7-9	TRBJ2-6	-	-	TGTGCCAGCAGCTTGGTTAGGACAGCCTCTGGGGCCAACGTCCTGACTTTC	CASSLVRTASGANVLTF
TRBV7-2	TRBJ2-1	TRBD2	-	TGTGCCAGCAGCTTAACTAGCGGGAGCCCCATTCACAATGAGCAGTTCTTC	CASSLTSGSPIHNEQFF
TRBV6-1	TRBJ2-5	TRBD1	-	TGTGCCAGCAGTGAGTCCTCAGGGGGCATGGGGACCCAGTACTTC	CASSESSGGMGTQYF
TRBV28	TRBJ2-7	TRBD2	once	TGTGCCAGCAGTTTAGCTAGCGGGACTTCCTACGAGCAGTACTTC	CASSLASGTSYEQYF
TRBV10-3	TRBJ2-7	TRBD1	-	TGTGCCATCAGTGAGCCGACAGGGTCCAGCTCCTACGAGCAGTACTTC	CAISEPTGSSSYEQYF
TRBV19	TRBJ1-1	-	-	TGTGCCAGTAGTATAGAACTGGACACTGAAGCTTTCTTT	CASSIELDTEAFF
TRBV5-1	TRBJ1-6	-	-	TGCGCCAGCAGCTTGAGAGGCAGGGATCCTTCACCCCTCCACTTT	CASSLRGRDPSPLHF
TRBV19	TRBJ2-1	TRBD2	-	TGTGCCAGTAGTTACCTAGCGGTGAGCTCCTACAATGAGCAGTTCTTC	CASSYLAVSSYNEQFF
TRBV19	TRBJ1-5	-	-	TGTGCCACATCTGGGGGGAGGCAGCCCCAGCATTTT	CATSGGRQPQHF
TRBV14	TRBJ2-1	TRBD2	-	TGTGCCAGCAGCCAAGATAACCGCGGGAGACTCTACAATGAGCAGTTCTTC	CASSQDNRGRLYNEQFF
TRBV5-6	TRBJ1-1	TRBD1	-	TGTGCCAGCAGCACCGGGACAGGGCGAGGGAGCACTGAAGCTTTCTTT	CASSTGTGRGSTEAFF
TRBV29-1	TRBJ1-2	TRBD1	-	TGCAGCGGGATGACAGGGGAGTATGGCTACACCTTC	CSGMTGEYGYTF
TRBV7-6	TRBJ2-5	TRBD2	-	TGTGCCAGCAGCTTAGTTCGGGGGGTAGGAGAGACCCAGTACTTC	CASSLVRGVGETQYF
TRBV7-6	TRBJ1-1	-	-	TGTGCCAGCAGCTTAGGACAGGTTAACACTGAAGCTTTCTTT	CASSLGQVNTEAFF
TRBV30	TRBJ1-4	TRBD1	-	TGTGCCTGGAGGAGGACAGGGGGAGGTGAAAAACTGTTTTTT	CAWRRTGGGEKLFF
TRBV6-6	TRBJ1-2	-	-	TGTGCCAGCAGTTCTCCCCGGGGGAGCGGCTATGGCTACACCTTC	CASSSPRGSGYGYTF
TRBV19	TRBJ2-5	-	-	TGTGCCAGTAGTATAAGGACGGGAGAGACCCAGTACTTC	CASSIRTGETQYF
TRBV7-3	TRBJ2-5	TRBD2	few	TGTGCCAGCAGCCCCTCCGGGGTAGCGGGAGCAGAGACCCAGTACTTC	CASSPSGVAGAETQYF
TRBV10-1	TRBJ2-2	-	once	TGCGCCATAGATCGACCAAACACCGGGGAGCTGTTTTTT	CAIDRPNTGELFF
TRBV5-6	TRBJ2-1	TRBD2	-	TGTGCCAGCAGCTTGCGGGGGGTAAAGCAGTTCTTC	CASSLRGVKQFF
TRBV28	TRBJ1-5	TRBD1	once	TGTGCCAGCAGTTTGCCGGGACAGGGAGGTGGGCCCCAGCATTTT	CASSLPGQGGGPQHF
TRBV5-1	TRBJ2-3	-	few	TGCGCCAGCAGCACGGGACTGGGCACAGATACGCAGTATTTT	CASSTGLGTDTQYF
TRBV27	TRBJ2-5	-	once	TGTGCCAGCAGTCCCGGTGCCTTCGGCGGGGAGACCCAGTACTTC	CASSPGAFGGETQYF
TRBV5-1	TRBJ1-1	-	-	TGCGCCAGCAGCTTGGGGGGCGCGAACACTGAAGCTTTCTTT	CASSLGGANTEAFF
TRBV4-2	TRBJ1-4	-	-	TGTGCCAGCAGCACCCGACAGACCGGGGAAAAACTGTTTTTT	CASSTRQTGEKLFF
TRBV7-8	TRBJ2-1	-	once	TGTGCCAGCAGCTTAGATCTTCACGATGAGCAGTTCTTC	CASSLDLHDEQFF
TRBV5-8	TRBJ1-5	TRBD1	-	TGTGCCAGCAGCTCTTATGGGAGAGGGGGCTACGGTAATCAGCCCCAGCATTTT	CASSSYGRGGYGNQPQHF